The rows below give T cell receptor beta chains drawn from one sample of a study of T cell responses to AZD1222 COVID-19 vaccine. Using immunoSEQ multiplex PCR, the repertoire was profiled, and TCRdb retains in-frame clones only, with some absent. The table shows more than 95,000 clones, with approximately 89% occurring only once. Sample: peripheral blood, taken 28 days after the second AZD1222 dose. Receptor source: an adult who received the AZD1222 COVID-19 vaccine. The CDR3 runs from the conserved cysteine through the conserved F or W. The D gene is left open where the match is weak. Where a row states a size, it is once, few, many or the class of an expanded clone; other rows omit it.

d_gene: .; v_gene: TRBV6-5; abundance: .; j_gene: TRBJ1-2; CDR3aa: CASSSPTGGMNYGYTF; CDR3nt: TGTGCCAGCAGTTCCCCGACAGGAGGTATGAACTATGGCTACACCTTC
d_gene: TRBD1; v_gene: TRBV7-2; abundance: once; j_gene: TRBJ2-7; CDR3aa: CASGRSGQGVYEQYF; CDR3nt: TGTGCCAGCGGACGGTCGGGACAGGGGGTATACGAGCAGTACTTC
d_gene: .; v_gene: TRBV18; abundance: .; j_gene: TRBJ1-4; CDR3aa: CASSPAYNEKLFF; CDR3nt: TGTGCCAGCTCACCAGCTTATAATGAAAAACTGTTTTTT
d_gene: TRBD1; v_gene: TRBV5-6; abundance: .; j_gene: TRBJ1-4; CDR3aa: CASSGDRAEKLFF; CDR3nt: TGTGCCAGCAGCGGAGACAGGGCGGAAAAACTGTTTTTT
d_gene: .; v_gene: TRBV7-2; abundance: .; j_gene: TRBJ1-2; CDR3aa: CASSPGDGARGYTF; CDR3nt: TGTGCCAGCAGCCCGGGGGACGGTGCGAGGGGCTACACCTTC
d_gene: .; v_gene: TRBV4-1; abundance: .; j_gene: TRBJ2-7; CDR3aa: CASSQGLYEQYF; CDR3nt: TGCGCCAGCAGCCAAGGTCTCTACGAGCAGTACTTC
d_gene: .; v_gene: TRBV5-1; abundance: .; j_gene: TRBJ2-3; CDR3aa: CASSPEPLVADTQYF; CDR3nt: TGCGCCAGCAGCCCAGAACCTTTGGTCGCGGATACGCAGTATTTT
d_gene: .; v_gene: TRBV6-5; abundance: .; j_gene: TRBJ2-1; CDR3aa: CASRPGQGWYNEQFF; CDR3nt: TGTGCCAGCAGACCCGGGCAGGGGTGGTACAATGAGCAGTTCTTC
d_gene: .; v_gene: TRBV6-1; abundance: few; j_gene: TRBJ1-6; CDR3aa: CASSDGGYSPLHF; CDR3nt: TGTGCCAGCAGTGATGGAGGTTATTCACCCCTCCACTTT
d_gene: .; v_gene: TRBV7-9; abundance: .; j_gene: TRBJ2-5; CDR3aa: CASSLEPQETQYF; CDR3nt: TGTGCCAGCAGCTTAGAACCCCAAGAGACCCAGTACTTC
d_gene: .; v_gene: TRBV7-2; abundance: few; j_gene: TRBJ2-5; CDR3aa: CASSTPLWGARETQYF; CDR3nt: TGTGCCAGCAGCACCCCTCTTTGGGGGGCGAGAGAGACCCAGTACTTC
d_gene: .; v_gene: TRBV5-1; abundance: .; j_gene: TRBJ1-1; CDR3aa: CASSLIGPRGSEAFF; CDR3nt: TGCGCCAGCAGCTTGATCGGACCAAGGGGGTCTGAAGCTTTCTTT
d_gene: TRBD1; v_gene: TRBV5-4; abundance: .; j_gene: TRBJ2-7; CDR3aa: CASSPRDSKREQYF; CDR3nt: TGTGCCAGCAGCCCGAGGGACAGTAAACGCGAGCAGTACTTC